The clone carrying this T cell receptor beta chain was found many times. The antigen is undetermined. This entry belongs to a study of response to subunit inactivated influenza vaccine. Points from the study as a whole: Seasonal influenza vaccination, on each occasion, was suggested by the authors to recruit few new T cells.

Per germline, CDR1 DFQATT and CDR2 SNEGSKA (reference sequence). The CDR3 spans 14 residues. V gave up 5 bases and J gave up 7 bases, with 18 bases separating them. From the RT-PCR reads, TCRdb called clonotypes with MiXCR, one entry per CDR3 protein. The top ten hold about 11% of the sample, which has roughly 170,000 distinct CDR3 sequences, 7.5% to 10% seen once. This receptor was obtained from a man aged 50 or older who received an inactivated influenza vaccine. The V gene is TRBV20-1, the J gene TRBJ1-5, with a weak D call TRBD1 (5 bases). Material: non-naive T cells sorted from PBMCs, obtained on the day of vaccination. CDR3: CSAFTPGIRQPQHF. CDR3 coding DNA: TGCAGTGCTTTTACTCCAGGGATCCGACAGCCCCAGCATTTT.